These 25 T cell receptor beta chains came from one sample sequenced in a study of blood T cell repertoires in COVID-19. Sequenced by immunoSEQ multiplex PCR; TCRdb stores in-frame clones only, minus some. The sample carries under 300,000 clones, approximately 79% recorded once. Sequenced material: peripheral blood. The origin of the receptors is a woman between 40 and 50 years old with active or convalescent COVID-19.

The chain recombines TRBV11-3 with TRBJ2-5; possibly TRBD1 for D (5 bases). V was trimmed by 5 bases and J by 6 bases, leaving 13 bases between them. Germline assignment: CDR1 SGHNT and CDR2 YENEEA. CDR3 length: 13 amino acids. In DNA, the CDR3 is TGTGCCAGCAGCGCGGACATGGGGAAGACCCAGTACTTC. Its protein is CASSADMGKTQYF.

This rearrangement joins TRBV11-2 to TRBJ1-5, with no clear D. V was cut by 1 base and J by 0 bases, with 7 bases left in between. CDR1 is SGHAT and CDR2 is FQNNGV in the germline V gene. The CDR3 extends over 15 amino acids. The CDR3 loop reads CASSLGAVSNQPQHF. CDR3 bases: TGTGCCAGCAGCTTAGGTGCGGTTAGCAATCAGCCCCAGCATTTT.

The sample holds a few counts of this clone. The gene calls are TRBV19 and TRBJ1-5; D is perhaps TRBD1 (5 bases). CDR1 LNHDA and CDR2 SQIVND come from the germline V gene (reference sequence). This CDR3 is built from 14 residues. Between the trimmed V and J ends, which lost 7 bases and 5 bases, there was a span of 15 bases. CDR3 coding DNA: TGTGCCAGTAAGGTCGGGTGGGGGGATCAGCCCCAGCATTTT. Protein: CASKVGWGDQPQHF.

The chain employs TRBV12-3 or TRBV12-4 and TRBJ2-3; D is possibly TRBD1 (6 bases). The length of the CDR3 is 12 residues. Trimming shortened V by 3 bases and J by 8 bases, and 9 bases separated the two germline ends. In DNA form, the CDR3 reads TGTGCCAGCAGTTTCAGGGGCGGTACGCAGTATTTT. This translates into CASSFRGGTQYF.

This clone was seen a few times. The gene calls are TRBV15 and TRBJ2-1; TRBD1 is a possible D gene (5 bases). The V gene's germline CDR1 is LNHNV and CDR2 YYDKDF (reference sequence). The length of the CDR3 is 14 residues. V lost 0 bases, J lost 4 bases, and 7 bases lay in between. As DNA, the CDR3 is TGTGCCACCAGCAGAGATCCAGGGTACAATGAGCAGTTCTTC. Amino acids: CATSRDPGYNEQFF.

V gene TRBV3-1 (or the pseudogene TRBV3-2) combines with J gene TRBJ2-5, with 11 bases fitting TRBD1. With 3 bases clipped from V and 3 bases from J, the junction kept 6 bases outside the gene matches. Per the germline V gene, CDR1 is LGHDT and CDR2 is YNNKEL (reference sequence). The CDR3 has 16 amino acids. CDR3 bases: TGTGCCAGCAGCCAGCCGGACAGGGGGCGCGAAGAGACCCAGTACTTC. It translates to CASSQPDRGREETQYF.

The gene calls are TRBV7-3 and TRBJ2-2, with D maybe TRBD1 (6 bases). The CDR3 contains 14 residues. V gave up 6 bases and J gave up 6 bases, with 14 bases separating them. Germline CDR1 reads SGHTA; CDR2 reads FQGTGA. CDR3 amino acids: CASRVNRAAGELFF. The CDR3 bases are TGTGCCAGCAGGGTGAACAGGGCGGCCGGGGAGCTGTTTTTT.

Only a few counts were recorded for this clone. The chain uses TRBV5-1 and TRBJ2-1, with D possibly matching TRBD2 (6 bases). Trimming removed 1 base from V and 7 bases from J, with 18 bases in between. There are 16 residues in the CDR3. Germline V gene data show CDR1 as SGHRS and CDR2 as YFSETQ. In DNA, the CDR3 is TGCGCCAGCAGCTTGAGGCGGGGCCAACAAGGGAATGAGCAGTTCTTC. Protein: CASSLRRGQQGNEQFF.

The chain combines TRBV2 with TRBJ2-1; a possible D gene is TRBD1 (5 bases). Germline CDR1 SNHLY, CDR2 FYNNEI. V was clipped by 7 bases and J by 7 bases, with 14 bases between them. This CDR3 spans 13 amino acids. The CDR3 region is CASTGSGFNEQFF. The CDR3 DNA reads as TGTGCCAGCACCGGATCAGGGTTTAATGAGCAGTTCTTC.

The rearrangement joins TRBV15 to TRBJ2-7; 10 bases map to TRBD1. Germline V gene data show CDR1 as LNHNV and CDR2 as YYDKDF (reference sequence). The ends lost 5 bases at V and 1 base at J; junction bases unmatched: 5. CDR3 length: 15 amino acids. CDR3 bases: TGTGCCACCAGCCCCCGGACAGGGGGATCCTACGAGCAGTACTTC. Residues: CATSPRTGGSYEQYF.

The chain links TRBV5-1 to TRBJ2-1; possibly TRBD2 for D (5 bases). This CDR3 is built from 18 residues. V was pared by 0 bases and J by 0 bases, with 16 bases between. CDR1 is SGHRS and CDR2 is YFSETQ in the germline V gene. In nucleotides, the CDR3 is TGCGCCAGCAGCTTGGGCGGAGGCGGTATGAGCTCCTACAATGAGCAGTTCTTC. Amino acid sequence: CASSLGGGGMSSYNEQFF.

The V call is TRBV2, the J call TRBJ2-1; perhaps TRBD2 as D (5 bases). V gave up 2 bases and J gave up 6 bases, with 14 bases separating them. This CDR3 spans 15 amino acids. Per germline, CDR1 SNHLY and CDR2 FYNNEI. The CDR3 loop reads CASSERGKSINEQFF. The CDR3 DNA follows: TGTGCCAGCAGTGAACGAGGGAAGTCCATCAATGAGCAGTTCTTC.

This clone was detected only once. V is TRBV28 and J is TRBJ1-5; D is uncertain. The CDR3 is made up of 15 amino acids. Trimming cost V 5 bases and J 7 bases, with 18 bases left between them. The germline gives CDR1 MDHEN, CDR2 SYDVKM. Here the CDR3 reads CASSPHGRQRQPQHF. CDR3 DNA: TGTGCCAGCAGTCCGCATGGGAGGCAACGGCAGCCCCAGCATTTT.

The genes are TRBV5-4 and TRBJ2-7; 10 bases map to TRBD2. Germline trimming cut 0 bases from V and 2 bases from J; bases unmatched to any gene: 2. Germline V lookup: CDR1 SGHNT, CDR2 YYREEE (reference sequence). The CDR3 runs to 15 residues. The CDR3 nucleotides read TGTGCCAGCAGCTTGGAAGCGGGGGGGACCTACGAGCAGTACGTC. This sequence encodes CASSLEAGGTYEQYV.

The rearrangement joins TRBV19 to TRBJ2-5, with D maybe TRBD2 (6 bases). V lost 1 base and J lost 5, with 14 bases in between. This CDR3 comprises 15 residues. The V gene's germline CDR1 is LNHDA and CDR2 SQIVND (reference sequence). The CDR3 DNA reads TGTGCCAGTAGTATAGGTTCCGCGGGAAAGGAGACCCAGTACTTC. Translated, it gives CASSIGSAGKETQYF.

V gene TRBV12-3 or TRBV12-4 combines with J gene TRBJ1-1; maybe TRBD1 (5 bases). This CDR3 has 13 amino acids. V lost 3 bases, J lost 11 bases, and 16 bases lay in between. CDR3 loop: CASSFLAGKRAFF. As DNA, the CDR3 is TGTGCCAGCAGTTTCCTGGCAGGGAAGAGGGCTTTCTTT.

The rearrangement uses TRBV12-3 or TRBV12-4 and TRBJ2-2, with 7 bases aligning to TRBD2. The V gene end was trimmed by 6 bases and the J gene end by 6 bases; junction bases not matched to a gene: 4. The CDR3 totals 13 residues. The DNA for the CDR3 is TGTGCCAGCAGCTATGGGGGGGCCGGGGAGCTGTTTTTT. The encoded protein is CASSYGGAGELFF.

The chain recombines TRBV27 with TRBJ1-1; tentative D call: TRBD1 (5 bases). V shed 2 bases and J shed 10 bases, with 23 bases lying between them. The CDR3 spans 16 residues. From germline, CDR1 is MNHEY and CDR2 SMNVEV (reference sequence). The CDR3 DNA follows: TGTGCCAGCAGTTTAAGTCCTAATACAGGAACCACGGGAGCTTTCTTT. This encodes CASSLSPNTGTTGAFF.

This chain joins TRBV7-9 and TRBJ1-2, with D tentatively TRBD1 (5 bases). In germline, CDR1 is SEHNR, CDR2 FQNEAQ (reference sequence). V lost 5 bases and J lost 12, with 22 bases in between. There are 14 residues in the CDR3. The DNA for the CDR3 is TGTGCCAGCAGCGATAGCGGGGACGGACGGACTAACACCTTC. It translates to CASSDSGDGRTNTF.

V usage is TRBV10-3 and J usage is TRBJ1-1; D is uncertain. The CDR3 is 16 amino acids. Germline V gene sequence: CDR1 ENHRY, CDR2 SYGVKD. Trimming stripped 0 bases from V and 0 bases from J, with 11 bases between. The CDR3 region has the DNA TGTGCCATCAGTGAGTCCTTTGGGAGCATGAACACTGAAGCTTTCTTT. Translated, it gives CAISESFGSMNTEAFF.

CDR3 sequence: CASSESAGVYNEQFF. The CDR3 DNA sequence: TGTGCCAGCAGTGAGTCCGCGGGGGTATACAATGAGCAGTTCTTC. The gene calls are TRBV6-1 and TRBJ2-1, with TRBD2 matching 7 bases. J gave up 4 bases and V 3 bases, and 6 bases lay outside the gene matches. The CDR3 covers 15 residues. Germline V CDR1 and CDR2: MNHNS, SASEGT.

V is TRBV12-5 and J is TRBJ1-5; 8 positions match TRBD1. The germline V gene has CDR1 LGHNT and CDR2 FRNRAP. The CDR3 is 17 residues long. V trimming: 5 bases; J trimming: 0 bases; junction bases outside the gene matches: 9. CDR3 DNA: TGTGCTAGTGGTCCGGGACAGGCGGCCTATAGCAATCAGCCCCAGCATTTT. Amino acid sequence: CASGPGQAAYSNQPQHF.

The J gene is TRBJ2-4, the V gene TRBV18; 7 bases are shared with TRBD1. V lost 1 base to trimming and J lost 1 base; unmatched junction nucleotides: 1. There are 15 residues in the CDR3. Germline CDR1 reads KGHSH; CDR2 reads LQKENI. The CDR3 here is CASSPLQGAKNIQYF. The CDR3 DNA reads TGTGCCAGCTCACCACTACAGGGGGCCAAAAACATTCAGTACTTC.

This clone was seen a few times. This rearrangement joins TRBV5-1 to TRBJ2-1, with 11 bases matching TRBD2. With V trimmed by 4 bases and J by 5 bases, 5 bases remained unmatched. The CDR3 loop spans 15 amino acids. The germline gives CDR1 SGHRS, CDR2 YFSETQ. The CDR3 here is CASSISGGADNEQFF. CDR3 DNA sequence: TGCGCCAGCAGCATTAGCGGGGGGGCTGACAATGAGCAGTTCTTC.

The chain couples TRBV19 to TRBJ1-1; D gene ambiguous. V was trimmed by 7 bases and J by 2 bases, leaving 11 bases between them. The CDR3 length is 13 residues. CDR1 and CDR2 from the germline V gene are LNHDA and SQIVND (reference sequence). CDR3 bases: TGTGCCAGTAACCGGGAGCTTAACACTGAAGCTTTCTTT. Translating gives CASNRELNTEAFF. Full variable domain (missing parts from reference TRBV19 and TRBJ1-1): DGGITQSPKYLFRKEGQNVTLSCEQNLNHDAMYWYRQDPGQGLRLIYYSQIVNDFQKGDIAEGYSVSREKKESFPLTVTSAQKNPTAFYLCASNRELNTEAFFGQGTRLTVV.